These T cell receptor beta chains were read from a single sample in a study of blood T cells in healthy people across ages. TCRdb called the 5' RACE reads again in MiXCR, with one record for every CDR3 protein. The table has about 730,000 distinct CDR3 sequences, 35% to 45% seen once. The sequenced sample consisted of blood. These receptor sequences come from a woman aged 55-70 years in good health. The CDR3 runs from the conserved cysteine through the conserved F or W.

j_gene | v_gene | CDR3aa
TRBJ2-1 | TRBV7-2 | CASSLVRLVNNEQFF
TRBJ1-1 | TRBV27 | CASSQRTGLNTEAFF
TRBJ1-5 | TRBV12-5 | CASGLGKGDQPQHF
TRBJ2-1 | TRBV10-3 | CAISGTGTPNEQFF
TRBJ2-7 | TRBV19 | CASSSASGGKSYEQYF
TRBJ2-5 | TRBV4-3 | CASSGQGRETQYF
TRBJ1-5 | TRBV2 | CASTPGTGGGQPQHF
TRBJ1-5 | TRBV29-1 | CSVEVQVLNSNQPQHF
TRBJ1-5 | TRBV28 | CAGGGYMSNQPQHF
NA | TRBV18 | CASSFEVTGEETQYF
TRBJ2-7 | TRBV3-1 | CASSQGRASGYYEQYF